This T cell receptor beta chain was sequenced for a study of blood T cell repertoires in COVID-19. Study summary: Sites across the United States, Italy and Spain contributed samples from acute and convalescent COVID-19. T cells, B-cell-depleted T cells, or PBMCs provided the cDNA or gDNA that served as material.

V dropped 5 bases and J dropped 5 bases, with 15 bases sitting between them. The germline gives CDR1 SGHTA, CDR2 FQGNSA. CDR3 length: 14 amino acids. How the authors handled the data: Reference gene primer amplification in the assay estimated nucleated cell counts. TCRdb's table, derived via immunoSEQ multiplex PCR, lists solely in-frame clones and lacks some. That table is the source of V, J and clone size, and D and trimming were worked out from the DNA. The sample lists roughly 8,000 clones; under 90% were seen once. The genes are TRBV7-2 and TRBJ2-5; D gene unclear. Sequences were obtained from peripheral blood. This sequence originates from a human donor in a cohort sampled during active COVID-19. In nucleotides, the CDR3 is TGTGCCAGCAGCCCCGCGCGTTCGGGTGAGACCCAGTACTTC. Translation: CASSPARSGETQYF.